This is a list of T cell receptor beta chains from one sample in a study of blood T cell repertoires in COVID-19. The protocol was immunoSEQ multiplex PCR, while the TCRdb copy is restricted to in-frame clones and leaves out a portion. The sample holds 150,000 to 200,000 clones, about 90% seen once. The sequenced sample consisted of peripheral blood. These receptors were taken from a woman aged 55-69 years with COVID-19, enrolled during active disease. CDR3s include the opening cysteine and the closing phenylalanine or tryptophan. The D gene is left open where the match is weak. Clone size, where shown, is once, few, many, or a class for clones that have expanded.

CDR3 protein: CASSWGRETQYF
CDR3 DNA: TGTGCCAGCAGTTGGGGGCGAGAGACCCAGTACTTC
D gene: -
clone size: -
J gene: TRBJ2-5
V gene: TRBV6-2/TRBV6-3

CDR3 protein: CASSPGLLGNNEQFF
CDR3 DNA: TGTGCCAGCAGTCCGGGACTCCTGGGGAACAATGAGCAGTTCTTC
D gene: -
clone size: few
J gene: TRBJ2-1
V gene: TRBV6-5

CDR3 protein: CSVQLQGGQPQHF
CDR3 DNA: TGCAGCGTTCAACTCCAGGGGGGACAGCCCCAGCATTTT
D gene: TRBD1
clone size: -
J gene: TRBJ1-5
V gene: TRBV29-1

CDR3 protein: CASSFGLAGDEQYF
CDR3 DNA: TGTGCCAGCAGCTTCGGGCTAGCGGGAGACGAGCAGTACTTC
D gene: TRBD2
clone size: -
J gene: TRBJ2-7
V gene: TRBV5-6

CDR3 protein: CASSPERETQYF
CDR3 DNA: TGTGCCAGCTCACCTGAGAGGGAGACCCAGTACTTC
D gene: -
clone size: -
J gene: TRBJ2-5
V gene: TRBV18

CDR3 protein: CASSLKRNSYEQYF
CDR3 DNA: TGTGCCAGCAGTTTAAAGCGGAACTCCTACGAGCAGTACTTC
D gene: -
clone size: -
J gene: TRBJ2-7
V gene: TRBV27

CDR3 protein: CASSVGVVNTEAFF
CDR3 DNA: TGTGCCAGCAGCGTAGGAGTGGTTAACACTGAAGCTTTCTTT
D gene: -
clone size: -
J gene: TRBJ1-1
V gene: TRBV9

CDR3 protein: CASSRTGTSGRIFYNEQFF
CDR3 DNA: TGTGCCAGCAGTCGCACCGGGACTAGCGGGAGGATTTTCTACAATGAGCAGTTCTTC
D gene: TRBD2
clone size: -
J gene: TRBJ2-1
V gene: TRBV6-2/TRBV6-3

CDR3 protein: CASRNLDRNTEAFF
CDR3 DNA: TGTGCCAGCAGGAATCTCGACAGAAACACTGAAGCTTTCTTT
D gene: -
clone size: -
J gene: TRBJ1-1
V gene: TRBV27

CDR3 protein: CASSSFSGNIQETQYF
CDR3 DNA: TGTGCCAGCAGCTCCTTTAGCGGGAATATACAAGAGACCCAGTACTTC
D gene: TRBD2
clone size: -
J gene: TRBJ2-5
V gene: TRBV5-8

CDR3 protein: CASSTSGIAQETQYF
CDR3 DNA: TGTGCCAGTAGTACTAGCGGTATTGCTCAAGAGACCCAGTACTTC
D gene: TRBD2
clone size: -
J gene: TRBJ2-5
V gene: TRBV19

CDR3 protein: CASSSTPSSYNEQFF
CDR3 DNA: TGCGCCAGCAGCTCGACACCCTCCTCCTACAATGAGCAGTTCTTC
D gene: -
clone size: -
J gene: TRBJ2-1
V gene: TRBV5-1

CDR3 protein: CASSFQSPYEQYF
CDR3 DNA: TGCGCCAGCAGCTTCCAGTCCCCCTACGAGCAGTACTTC
D gene: -
clone size: -
J gene: TRBJ2-7
V gene: TRBV5-1

CDR3 protein: CASRRETGDAGTGELFF
CDR3 DNA: TGTGCCAGCAGGCGAGAGACAGGCGATGCGGGCACCGGGGAGCTGTTTTTT
D gene: -
clone size: -
J gene: TRBJ2-2
V gene: TRBV28

CDR3 protein: CASLKTGNTEAFF
CDR3 DNA: TGTGCCAGCTTGAAGACAGGGAACACTGAAGCTTTCTTT
D gene: -
clone size: once
J gene: TRBJ1-1
V gene: TRBV18

CDR3 protein: CATSDGPGQGTDTQYF
CDR3 DNA: TGTGCCACCAGTGATGGACCGGGACAGGGTACAGATACGCAGTATTTT
D gene: TRBD1
clone size: -
J gene: TRBJ2-3
V gene: TRBV24-1

CDR3 protein: CASTQTTGWGTEAFF
CDR3 DNA: TGTGCCAGCACTCAGACGACAGGGTGGGGCACTGAAGCTTTCTTT
D gene: TRBD1
clone size: -
J gene: TRBJ1-1
V gene: TRBV2

CDR3 protein: CATSRETTFNQPQHF
CDR3 DNA: TGTGCCACCAGCAGAGAGACGACTTTCAATCAGCCCCAGCATTTT
D gene: -
clone size: -
J gene: TRBJ1-5
V gene: TRBV15

CDR3 protein: CASSLQTAGEQYF
CDR3 DNA: TGTGCCAGCAGCTTGCAGACAGCGGGGGAGCAGTACTTC
D gene: TRBD2
clone size: once
J gene: TRBJ2-7
V gene: TRBV7-2

CDR3 protein: CASSPQRGSRDEQFF
CDR3 DNA: TGTGCCAGCTCACCACAGCGGGGATCAAGGGATGAGCAGTTCTTC
D gene: TRBD2
clone size: -
J gene: TRBJ2-1
V gene: TRBV18

CDR3 protein: CATSDRDYPNTGELFF
CDR3 DNA: TGTGCCACCAGTGATCGGGACTATCCGAACACCGGGGAGCTGTTTTTT
D gene: TRBD2
clone size: -
J gene: TRBJ2-2
V gene: TRBV24-1

CDR3 protein: CATSEEAGGLNEQFF
CDR3 DNA: TGTGCCACCAGTGAGGAAGCGGGAGGCCTCAATGAGCAGTTCTTC
D gene: TRBD2
clone size: -
J gene: TRBJ2-1
V gene: TRBV24-1

CDR3 protein: CATTQGGSGTYNEQFF
CDR3 DNA: TGTGCCACCACCCAAGGAGGTAGCGGGACCTACAATGAGCAGTTCTTC
D gene: TRBD2
clone size: few
J gene: TRBJ2-1
V gene: TRBV24-1

CDR3 protein: CAIKGQTNSPLHF
CDR3 DNA: TGTGCCATCAAGGGACAGACTAATTCACCCCTCCACTTT
D gene: TRBD1
clone size: -
J gene: TRBJ1-6
V gene: TRBV10-3

CDR3 protein: CASSKGGHGEQYF
CDR3 DNA: TGTGCCAGCTCTAAGGGAGGCCATGGAGAGCAGTACTTC
D gene: -
clone size: -
J gene: TRBJ2-7
V gene: TRBV18

CDR3 protein: CASSPLRLAGVKETQYF
CDR3 DNA: TGTGCCAGCAGCCCCCTGCGTTTAGCGGGAGTAAAGGAGACCCAGTACTTC
D gene: TRBD2
clone size: -
J gene: TRBJ2-5
V gene: TRBV11-3

CDR3 protein: CASSTTGGGSNQPQHF
CDR3 DNA: TGTGCCAGTAGTACCACAGGGGGCGGAAGCAATCAGCCCCAGCATTTT
D gene: TRBD1
clone size: -
J gene: TRBJ1-5
V gene: TRBV19

CDR3 protein: CASSLGHHYEQYF
CDR3 DNA: TGTGCCAGCAGCCTGGGACATCACTACGAGCAGTACTTC
D gene: -
clone size: -
J gene: TRBJ2-7
V gene: TRBV7-2

CDR3 protein: CASKLTGTDTQYF
CDR3 DNA: TGTGCCAGTAAGTTAACGGGCACAGATACGCAGTATTTT
D gene: -
clone size: -
J gene: TRBJ2-3
V gene: TRBV19

CDR3 protein: CASRPPGQGVNEQFF
CDR3 DNA: TGTGCCAGCAGGCCCCCGGGACAGGGTGTGAATGAGCAGTTCTTC
D gene: TRBD1
clone size: -
J gene: TRBJ2-1
V gene: TRBV25-1

CDR3 protein: CASSSTGSTDTQYF
CDR3 DNA: TGTGCCAGTAGCTCAACTGGGAGTACGGATACGCAGTATTTT
D gene: -
clone size: -
J gene: TRBJ2-3
V gene: TRBV19

CDR3 protein: CASSVQGARTGELFF
CDR3 DNA: TGTGCCAGCAGCGTCCAGGGGGCGCGGACCGGGGAGCTGTTTTTT
D gene: TRBD1
clone size: -
J gene: TRBJ2-2
V gene: TRBV9

CDR3 protein: CASSTTGRGEKLFF
CDR3 DNA: TGTGCCAGTAGTACGACAGGGCGCGGTGAAAAACTGTTTTTT
D gene: TRBD1
clone size: -
J gene: TRBJ1-4
V gene: TRBV19

CDR3 protein: CASSLGTGAGNTEAFF
CDR3 DNA: TGTGCCAGCAGCTTAGGGACAGGGGCGGGAAACACTGAAGCTTTCTTT
D gene: TRBD1
clone size: -
J gene: TRBJ1-1
V gene: TRBV7-9

CDR3 protein: CASSYSNRGQYSPLHF
CDR3 DNA: TGTGCCAGCAGTTACTCTAACAGGGGGCAATACTCACCCCTCCACTTT
D gene: TRBD1
clone size: -
J gene: TRBJ1-6
V gene: TRBV6-6

CDR3 protein: CATKPWTGASYEQYF
CDR3 DNA: TGTGCCACCAAACCCTGGACAGGGGCCTCCTACGAGCAGTACTTC
D gene: TRBD1
clone size: -
J gene: TRBJ2-7
V gene: TRBV19

CDR3 protein: CASSFDSGTAYYNEQFF
CDR3 DNA: TGCGCCAGCAGCTTCGACTCCGGGACAGCCTACTACAATGAGCAGTTCTTC
D gene: TRBD1
clone size: -
J gene: TRBJ2-1
V gene: TRBV5-1

CDR3 protein: CASSLSGQTGPYEQYF
CDR3 DNA: TGTGCCAGCAGCTTATCAGGACAAACAGGGCCCTACGAGCAGTACTTC
D gene: -
clone size: -
J gene: TRBJ2-7
V gene: TRBV7-3

CDR3 protein: CASSLVQAEAFF
CDR3 DNA: TGTGCCAGCAGCTTAGTGCAGGCTGAAGCTTTCTTT
D gene: -
clone size: -
J gene: TRBJ1-1
V gene: TRBV13

CDR3 protein: CASSQDSPARLGTDTQYF
CDR3 DNA: TGCGCCAGCAGCCAAGACAGCCCGGCGAGGTTGGGCACAGATACGCAGTATTTT
D gene: -
clone size: -
J gene: TRBJ2-3
V gene: TRBV5-1

CDR3 protein: CASSIRTGYFGYGYTF
CDR3 DNA: TGTGCCAGTAGTATTCGGACAGGGTATTTCGGCTATGGCTACACCTTC
D gene: TRBD1
clone size: once
J gene: TRBJ1-2
V gene: TRBV19

CDR3 protein: CASSLFSGSYNEQFF
CDR3 DNA: TGTGCCAGCAGTTTATTTAGCGGGAGTTACAATGAGCAGTTCTTC
D gene: TRBD2
clone size: -
J gene: TRBJ2-1
V gene: TRBV6-5

CDR3 protein: CASSYSRVITGNTIYF
CDR3 DNA: TGTGCCAGCAGTTACTCGAGGGTGATTACGGGAAACACCATATATTTT
D gene: -
clone size: -
J gene: TRBJ1-3
V gene: TRBV6-6

CDR3 protein: CASSQDNQVNTEAFF
CDR3 DNA: TGCGCCAGCAGCCAAGATAACCAGGTTAACACTGAAGCTTTCTTT
D gene: -
clone size: -
J gene: TRBJ1-1
V gene: TRBV4-1

CDR3 protein: CASSYRRHQQPQHF
CDR3 DNA: TGTGCCAGCAGTTACAGGCGACACCAGCAGCCCCAGCATTTT
D gene: -
clone size: -
J gene: TRBJ1-5
V gene: TRBV6-5

CDR3 protein: CASSPTSNEQFF
CDR3 DNA: TGTGCCAGCTCACCGACTAGTAATGAGCAGTTCTTC
D gene: -
clone size: -
J gene: TRBJ2-1
V gene: TRBV18

CDR3 protein: CASSVDNRDIFFGGYTF
CDR3 DNA: TGTGCCAGCAGTGTAGATAACCGGGACATATTTTTCGGTGGCTACACCTTC
D gene: -
clone size: -
J gene: TRBJ1-2
V gene: TRBV6-1

CDR3 protein: CAIAGTSGLAVYNEQFF
CDR3 DNA: TGTGCCATCGCCGGGACTAGCGGGTTAGCGGTCTACAATGAGCAGTTCTTC
D gene: TRBD2
clone size: -
J gene: TRBJ2-1
V gene: TRBV10-3

CDR3 protein: CAWTSGATPSAYNEQFF
CDR3 DNA: TGTGCCTGGACTAGCGGGGCTACCCCATCCGCCTACAATGAGCAGTTCTTC
D gene: TRBD2
clone size: -
J gene: TRBJ2-1
V gene: TRBV30

CDR3 protein: CASSDAGLAGNEQFF
CDR3 DNA: TGTGCCAGCAGTGATGCGGGACTAGCGGGCAATGAGCAGTTCTTC
D gene: TRBD2
clone size: -
J gene: TRBJ2-1
V gene: TRBV6-1

CDR3 protein: CASSPVRGETQYF
CDR3 DNA: TGTGCCAGCTCACCGGTTAGAGGCGAGACCCAGTACTTC
D gene: -
clone size: few
J gene: TRBJ2-5
V gene: TRBV18

CDR3 protein: CASSESRSTIYF
CDR3 DNA: TGTGCCAGCAGTGAATCAAGGAGCACCATATATTTT
D gene: -
clone size: -
J gene: TRBJ1-3
V gene: TRBV2

CDR3 protein: CASSLRPDSLSSYEQYF
CDR3 DNA: TGTGCCAGCAGCTTACGTCCGGACAGCCTAAGCTCCTACGAGCAGTACTTC
D gene: -
clone size: many
J gene: TRBJ2-7
V gene: TRBV11-3

CDR3 protein: CASSLSLNTEAFF
CDR3 DNA: TGTGCCAGCAGCCTCAGTTTGAACACTGAAGCTTTCTTT
D gene: -
clone size: -
J gene: TRBJ1-1
V gene: TRBV3-1/TRBV3-2

CDR3 protein: CASSLGLAEETQYF
CDR3 DNA: TGTGCCAGCAGCTTAGGGCTAGCAGAAGAGACCCAGTACTTC
D gene: -
clone size: -
J gene: TRBJ2-5
V gene: TRBV7-2

CDR3 protein: CASSLSLGVHQPQHF
CDR3 DNA: TGTGCCAGCAGCCTTTCTCTCGGGGTACATCAGCCCCAGCATTTT
D gene: -
clone size: few
J gene: TRBJ1-5
V gene: TRBV6-5

CDR3 protein: CASSAVHGSGTGELFF
CDR3 DNA: TGTGCCAGCAGTGCTGTCCACGGATCGGGCACCGGGGAGCTGTTTTTT
D gene: -
clone size: -
J gene: TRBJ2-2
V gene: TRBV6-2/TRBV6-3